Listed below are T cell receptor beta chains from one sample, sequenced in a study of T-cell memory formation after mild COVID-19. TCRdb re-derived calls from the 5' RACE reads in MiXCR, one entry per CDR3 protein. The data contain about 270,000 distinct CDR3 sequences, roughly 18% of them singletons. The sample consisted of PBMCs or a T cell subset sorted from them (not recorded which). The receptor set was obtained from a man aged 18-30 years who had mild COVID-19 (a few samples of this study predate the infection). Cell type and time point are not known. CDR3s include the opening cysteine and the closing phenylalanine or tryptophan. Fields, in order: D gene, J gene, clone size, V gene, CDR3 DNA, CDR3 protein. The D gene is left open where the match is weak. Only some rows state a clone size, as once, few, many or a class for expanded clones.

. | TRBJ1-3 | . | TRBV7-2 | TGTGCCAGCAGCTTCGGACAGAGCAACTCTGGAAACACCATATATTTT | CASSFGQSNSGNTIYF
. | TRBJ1-1 | few | TRBV6-2/TRBV6-3 | TGTGCCAGCAGCGTCTGGGGGACTGAAGCTTTCTTT | CASSVWGTEAFF
. | TRBJ2-5 | . | TRBV19 | TGTGCCAGTAGTGAGACCCGTCGGATGCAAGAGACCCAGTACTTC | CASSETRRMQETQYF
. | TRBJ1-2 | few | TRBV3-1 | TGTGCCAGCAGCCAAGAACACAGCAGCGCACGATCCGGCTACACCTTC | CASSQEHSSARSGYTF
TRBD1 | TRBJ1-6 | . | TRBV6-5 | TGTGCCAGCACACGGCTCCAGGGGGTGGGCAATTCACCCCTCCACTTT | CASTRLQGVGNSPLHF
TRBD2 | TRBJ2-5 | . | TRBV10-3 | TGTGCCATCAGTCAGGGACTAGCGGGGTTGGTAGAGACCCAGTACTTC | CAISQGLAGLVETQYF
TRBD1 | TRBJ1-5 | . | TRBV7-2 | TGTGCCAGCGGGGGGGACAGTAGCAATCAGCCCCAGCATTTT | CASGGDSSNQPQHF
. | TRBJ1-1 | few | TRBV25-1 | TGTGCCAGCAGTGAGTCCCCTGGGGGCACTGAAGCTTTCTTT | CASSESPGGTEAFF
. | TRBJ1-1 | . | TRBV6-1 | TGTGCCAGCAGCGTTATGAACACTGAAGCTTTCTTT | CASSVMNTEAFF
. | TRBJ2-1 | . | TRBV11-2 | TGTGCCAGCAGCTTTGGACGGAACAATGAGCAGTTCTTC | CASSFGRNNEQFF
TRBD1 | TRBJ1-5 | . | TRBV4-3 | TGCGCCAGCAGCCAGAGCATACAGGGGAATCAGCCCCAGCATTTT | CASSQSIQGNQPQHF
. | TRBJ1-6 | few | TRBV6-5 | TGTGCCAGCAGTTACAGGGATATTGGTTCACCCCTCCACTTT | CASSYRDIGSPLHF
. | TRBJ2-1 | . | TRBV7-2 | TGTGCCAGCAGCTTCCTCCCCAGTGGTGCCTACAATGAGCAGTTCTTC | CASSFLPSGAYNEQFF
TRBD2 | TRBJ2-5 | . | TRBV7-6 | TGTGCCAGCAGCTTAGCCGCTAGCGGTGGGGAGACCCAGTACTTC | CASSLAASGGETQYF
. | TRBJ2-5 | many | TRBV5-1 | TGTGCCAGCAGCTTTAATCCCCAAGAGACCCAGTACTTC | CASSFNPQETQYF
. | TRBJ1-1 | . | TRBV12-3/TRBV12-4 | TGTGCCAGCACCTGGACCCCGGGGAAAACTGAAGCTTTCTTT | CASTWTPGKTEAFF
TRBD2 | TRBJ2-3 | . | TRBV20-1 | TGCAGTGCTCCAGCGGGGGCCACAGATACGCAGTATTTT | CSAPAGATDTQYF
TRBD2 | TRBJ2-3 | few | TRBV11-2 | TGTGCCAGCAGCCGAGCGGGGGGAAGCACAGATACGCAGTATTTT | CASSRAGGSTDTQYF
TRBD2 | TRBJ2-3 | few | TRBV7-9 | TGTGCCAGCAGTCCACCGGCGGGGGGCACAGATACGCAGTATTTT | CASSPPAGGTDTQYF
. | TRBJ2-5 | . | TRBV7-2 | TGTGCCAGCAGAGCCTGGGATCAAGAGACCCAGTACTTC | CASRAWDQETQYF
. | TRBJ2-2 | . | TRBV6-5 | TGTGCCAGCAGTTACTCCGCGGGCCGACTGGCGAACACCGGGGAGCTGTTTTTT | CASSYSAGRLANTGELFF
. | TRBJ1-2 | . | TRBV20-1 | TGCAGTAGTACGGACAGCTCCAACTATGGCTACACCTTC | CSSTDSSNYGYTF
TRBD2 | TRBJ2-3 | many | TRBV6-5 | TGTGCCAGCAGTTACGTAGCGGGGGAGGGAGATACGCAGTATTTT | CASSYVAGEGDTQYF
TRBD1 | TRBJ1-6 | few | TRBV12-3/TRBV12-4 | TGTGCCAGCAGTCGGACGAGGGACAGGGGTTTGGGTTCACCCCTCCACTTT | CASSRTRDRGLGSPLHF
TRBD1 | TRBJ2-1 | once | TRBV7-2 | TGTGCCAGCAGCTTAAACACATACAGGGGGTTTGGGAATGAGCAGTTCTTC | CASSLNTYRGFGNEQFF
TRBD1 | TRBJ2-1 | . | TRBV11-3 | TGTGCCAGCAGCCTCCGGACAGGGCCCGGCAATGAGCAGTTCTTC | CASSLRTGPGNEQFF
. | TRBJ2-3 | once | TRBV5-1 | TGCGCCAGCAACAACGAGCAGGGCACAGATACGCAGTATTTT | CASNNEQGTDTQYF
TRBD2 | TRBJ2-1 | . | TRBV12-3/TRBV12-4 | TGTGCCAGCAGGCCGGGGGCTAGCGGGGGGCAGTTCTTC | CASRPGASGGQFF
TRBD2 | TRBJ2-1 | few | TRBV5-1 | TGCGCCAGCAGCTTGTGGACTAGCGGGAATTCCTACAATGAGCAGTTCTTC | CASSLWTSGNSYNEQFF
. | TRBJ1-5 | many | TRBV5-1 | TGTGCCAGCAGCTTAGACAGCAATCAGCCCCAGCATTTT | CASSLDSNQPQHF
TRBD2 | TRBJ2-5 | few | TRBV10-3 | TGTGCCATCGGGGCGGGGGGAACGGAGACCCAGTACTTC | CAIGAGGTETQYF
TRBD1 | TRBJ1-1 | once | TRBV7-9 | TGTGCCAGCAGCCCCGGGACAGGGGGCGACCCTGAAGCTTTCTTT | CASSPGTGGDPEAFF
. | TRBJ1-1 | few | TRBV7-2 | TGTGCCAGCAGAAGAGAGATGAACACTGAAGCTTTCTTT | CASRREMNTEAFF
. | TRBJ2-3 | many | TRBV9 | TGTGCCAGCAGCCTCCGGGACTCAAAGCGGGATACGCAGTATTTT | CASSLRDSKRDTQYF
TRBD1 | TRBJ2-3 | . | TRBV6-6 | TGTGCCAGCAGCCCAGGACAGGAGCCAGATACGCAGTATTTT | CASSPGQEPDTQYF
. | TRBJ2-3 | . | TRBV6-5 | TGTGCCAGCACACCTACCGCAACACCCACAGATACGCAGTATTTT | CASTPTATPTDTQYF
. | TRBJ1-4 | . | TRBV2 | TGTGCCAGCAGTAGCAGGTCAGCTAATGAAAAACTGTTTTTT | CASSSRSANEKLFF
TRBD1 | TRBJ1-2 | . | TRBV6-6 | TGTGCCAGCAGGAGACAGGGTAGCTATGGCTACACCTTC | CASRRQGSYGYTF
. | TRBJ1-1 | . | TRBV18 | TGTGCCAGCTCACCACTTCCCGAAAAGAATTACGCTTTCTTT | CASSPLPEKNYAFF
. | TRBJ2-1 | many | TRBV24-1 | TGTGCCACCAGTGACTCCTGGATCTCCTACAATGAGCAGTTCTTC | CATSDSWISYNEQFF
TRBD1 | TRBJ1-1 | once | TRBV4-1 | TGCGCCAGCAGCCCGGCGGGACAGGGGGTTTCTGAAGCTTTCTTT | CASSPAGQGVSEAFF
. | TRBJ2-2 | . | TRBV25-1 | TGTGCCAGCAGTGAATTTAAGGGTCCGAACACCGGGGAGCTGTTTTTT | CASSEFKGPNTGELFF